This T cell receptor (beta chain) was recovered during a study of T cells after posttransplantation cyclophosphamide. CDR3 length: 16 amino acids. Germline CDR1 is LNHDA and CDR2 is SQIVND (reference sequence). The V and J ends lost 2 bases and 2 bases, in that order; junction bases with no gene match: 2. Study results and caveats: Later post-transplant blood repertoires were often dominated by donor CD8+ memory clones. TRB clonality was highly associated with recipient CMV seropositivity and reactivation. Skin or GI-infiltrating T cells shared few TRB sequences with blood.

The related graft donor's blood sample was taken on the day of bone marrow donation. This clone showed up many times. Antigen unknown. Measured with immunoSEQ multiplex PCR; TCRdb has only the in-frame clones, and not every one. Observed are 20,000 to 25,000 clones, no singletons, with the top ten taking approximately 7%. The chain is built from TRBV19 and TRBJ2-5; 13 bases match TRBD2. What was sequenced was PBMCs. The clonotype was recovered from a woman aged 60-75 years in good health, CMV-negative, and a related stem cell transplant donor. CDR3 protein: CASSITSGGVQETQYF. CDR3 bases: TGTGCCAGTAGTATAACTAGCGGGGGGGTACAAGAGACCCAGTACTTC.